The present entry profiles one T cell receptor (beta chain) with its context. In germline, CDR1 is LNHNV, CDR2 YYDKDF (reference sequence). V dropped 8 bases and J dropped 8; count of bases not matched to a gene: 8. The CDR3 sequence is 12 residues long. The record originates from a study of CD8+ T cells in alopecia areata. Both peripheral blood and punch biopsies of lesional scalp skin were obtained from patients who had alopecia areata. Investigators isolated RNA and reverse transcribed it into cDNA to act as the sequencing template. Some clones are missing from TCRdb's copy, which holds only in-frame ones; the method was immunoSEQ multiplex PCR. Of about 200,000 clones in the sample, approximately 61% were seen once.

The source is a human donor with alopecia areata. The source was CD4+ T cells sorted from blood, collected at week 0. The rearrangement links TRBV15 to TRBJ2-5, with 7 bases identical to TRBD1. Here the CDR3 reads CATVGQVSTQYF. CDR3 nucleotide sequence: TGTGCCACCGTAGGACAGGTTTCAACCCAGTACTTC.